The clone carrying this TCR beta chain was observed a handful of times. Generated by immunoSEQ multiplex PCR, the TCRdb table keeps only in-frame clones and is missing some. The sample carries tens of thousands of clones, approximately 85% recorded once. The entry originates in a study of OX40 agonist ivuxolimab in advanced cancers. Overall study: Ivuxolimab, an agonist antibody against OX40 (CD134), was given to patients. The eligibility criteria allowed prior anti-PD-1, anti-PD-L1 or anti-CTLA-4 therapy, and 30% to 40% had some. Three patients got partial responses; one had hepatocellular carcinoma and two had cutaneous melanoma.

Cycle 7 day 1, cycle 4 day 1, and baseline were the timepoints at which blood was sampled. This CDR3 region has 15 residues. The germline CDR1 and CDR2 sequences are SGHRS and YFSETQ. With 3 bases clipped from V and 4 bases from J, the junction kept 4 bases outside the gene matches. This sample comprised CD4+ or CD8+ T cells sorted from blood, obtained in a trial of the OX40 agonist ivuxolimab. The TCR was taken from an adult with an advanced solid tumor such as melanoma, head and neck, liver or kidney cancer. This chain links TRBV5-1 with TRBJ2-5, with 12 bases fitting TRBD2. CDR3 sequence reads: CASSSASGGVETQYF. The CDR3 DNA follows: TGCGCCAGCAGCTCCGCTAGCGGGGGGGTAGAGACCCAGTACTTC.